A selection of T cell receptor beta chains follows, all from one sample in a study of regulatory T cells in long-lasting Graves disease. One entry per CDR3 protein results from TCRdb running MiXCR on the multiplex PCR reads. The table records about 380,000 distinct CDR3 sequences, 15% to 18% of them present only once. The sample here was peripheral blood mononuclear cells (PBMCs), taken at new diagnosis, from a patient treated with antithyroid drugs. Receptors originate from a female donor with Graves disease. Each CDR3 is given with its conserved first and last residue. The D gene is left open where the match is weak. Clone sizes are given selectively: once, few, many, or a class where the clone is expanded.

J gene	CDR3 length	D gene	clone size	V gene	CDR3 protein	CDR3 DNA
TRBJ2-3	15	-	many	TRBV20-1	CSARRQGLRTDTQYF	TGCAGTGCTAGGCGGCAGGGCCTTCGCACAGATACGCAGTATTTT
TRBJ1-1	15	TRBD1	few	TRBV5-4	CASSTATGGGTEAFF	TGTGCCAGCAGCACCGCGACAGGGGGCGGAACTGAAGCTTTCTTT
TRBJ2-7	14	TRBD1	-	TRBV3-1	CASSRPGQSHEQYF	TGCGCCAGCAGCCGACCGGGACAGTCCCACGAGCAGTACTTC
TRBJ2-3	17	TRBD2	many	TRBV7-2	CASSLDSSGWIRDTQYF	TGTGCCAGCAGCTTAGACTCTAGCGGTTGGATTCGGGATACGCAGTATTTT
TRBJ1-2	17	TRBD1	many	TRBV12-3/TRBV12-4	CASRTGTGGGINYGYTF	TGTGCCAGCAGAACTGGGACAGGGGGTGGAATTAACTATGGCTACACCTTC
TRBJ1-1	13	-	many	TRBV20-1	CSARRGTNTEAFF	TGCAGTGCTAGGCGTGGGACAAACACTGAAGCTTTCTTT
TRBJ1-6	17	-	many	TRBV20-1	CSASAQPLSSYNSPLHF	TGCAGTGCTAGTGCCCAGCCCCTTAGCTCCTATAATTCACCCCTCCACTTT
TRBJ2-3	14	TRBD2	many	TRBV29-1	CSVGGGLASDTQYF	TGCAGCGTTGGGGGGGGATTAGCTTCAGATACGCAGTATTTT
TRBJ1-3	17	TRBD1	many	TRBV12-5	CASGLVTGIIYGNTIYF	TGTGCTAGTGGTTTGGTGACAGGGATAATCTATGGAAACACCATATATTTT
TRBJ1-3	14	TRBD1	many	TRBV28	CASSLTGGGNTIYF	TGTGCCAGCAGCCTGACAGGGGGCGGAAACACCATATATTTT
TRBJ1-5	15	-	many	TRBV28	CASSGGLGPPQPQHF	TGTGCCAGCAGCGGGGGACTTGGTCCTCCTCAGCCCCAGCATTTT
TRBJ2-1	17	TRBD2	-	TRBV27	CASSFLAGGGSDNEQFF	TGTGCCAGCAGTTTTCTAGCGGGAGGTGGGAGTGACAATGAGCAGTTCTTC
TRBJ1-1	12	-	-	TRBV10-1	CASSTGTSEAFF	TGCGCCAGTTCAACAGGAACCAGTGAAGCTTTCTTT
TRBJ2-3	14	TRBD1	-	TRBV6-4	CASSADRGPDTQYF	TGTGCCAGCAGCGCGGACAGGGGTCCAGATACGCAGTATTTT
TRBJ2-1	17	TRBD2	many	TRBV12-3/TRBV12-4	CASSLWLAGGLNNEQFF	TGTGCCAGCAGTTTGTGGCTAGCGGGAGGGTTGAACAATGAGCAGTTCTTC
TRBJ2-1	11	-	many	TRBV29-1	CSVESPDEQFF	TGCAGCGTTGAATCCCCGGATGAGCAGTTCTTC
TRBJ1-1	14	-	many	TRBV20-1	CSARSVQMNTEAFF	TGCAGTGCTAGATCAGTACAGATGAACACTGAAGCTTTCTTT
TRBJ2-3	19	-	many	TRBV11-2	CASRSNGTNDNPSTDTQYF	TGTGCCAGCCGATCGAACGGGACAAACGATAACCCTAGCACAGATACGCAGTATTTT
TRBJ1-1	14	-	many	TRBV6-1	CASRSPQGMTEAFF	TGTGCCAGCAGGTCTCCCCAGGGGATGACTGAAGCTTTCTTT
TRBJ2-2	16	TRBD1	many	TRBV4-2	CASSQVWDRGTGELFF	TGTGCCAGCAGCCAAGTTTGGGACAGGGGTACCGGGGAGCTGTTTTTT
TRBJ1-1	14	-	many	TRBV5-1	CASSLDSLNTEAFF	TGTGCCAGCAGCTTGGACAGCCTGAACACTGAAGCTTTCTTT
TRBJ1-2	13	-	many	TRBV30	CAWSVQIEGGYTF	TGTGCCTGGAGTGTACAAATAGAAGGTGGCTACACCTTC
TRBJ2-1	15	TRBD2	many	TRBV24-1	CATNGGAGSYNEQFF	TGTGCCACCAACGGGGGGGCGGGCTCCTACAATGAGCAGTTCTTC
TRBJ1-1	14	-	many	TRBV19	CASSIERPIGEAFF	TGTGCCAGTAGTATAGAAAGGCCCATCGGTGAAGCTTTCTTT
TRBJ1-2	17	-	many	TRBV6-5	CASSYSRLGGGNYGYTF	TGTGCCAGCAGTTACTCGAGACTAGGCGGCGGTAACTATGGCTACACCTTC
TRBJ1-1	15	TRBD1	many	TRBV14	CASSLTGGLGTEAFF	TGTGCCAGCAGCCTGACAGGGGGCTTGGGCACTGAAGCTTTCTTT
TRBJ2-6	16	-	many	TRBV6-2/TRBV6-3	CASSYGDSPGANVLTF	TGTGCCAGCAGTTATGGTGACAGTCCCGGGGCCAACGTCCTGACTTTC
TRBJ2-1	14	-	-	TRBV27	CASSPDRSYNEQFF	TGTGCCAGCAGTCCAGACAGGTCCTACAATGAGCAGTTCTTC
TRBJ2-7	14	TRBD1	many	TRBV5-1	CASSPSGQSYEQYF	TGCGCCAGCAGCCCGTCGGGACAGTCCTACGAGCAGTACTTC
TRBJ2-7	15	TRBD1	-	TRBV12-3/TRBV12-4	CASSSSRDRSYEQYF	TGTGCCAGCAGTTCGTCCCGGGACAGATCCTACGAGCAGTACTTC
TRBJ2-1	13	TRBD2	many	TRBV20-1	CSARREGGNEQFF	TGCAGTGCCCGGCGGGAGGGGGGGAATGAGCAGTTCTTC
TRBJ2-3	18	-	many	TRBV3-1	CASSQDPIGGPRGDTQYF	TGTGCCAGCAGCCAAGATCCCATCGGGGGACCCCGGGGAGATACGCAGTATTTT
TRBJ2-1	14	-	-	TRBV20-1	CSARGPVNDNEQFF	TGCAGTGCTAGAGGCCCTGTCAATGACAATGAGCAGTTCTTC
TRBJ2-7	15	TRBD1	few	TRBV10-3	CAISFPGQGPGEQYF	TGTGCCATCAGCTTTCCGGGACAGGGGCCGGGGGAGCAGTACTTC
TRBJ1-1	13	-	many	TRBV6-1	CASSERQRGEAFF	TGTGCCAGCAGTGAACGGCAGAGAGGTGAAGCTTTCTTT
TRBJ2-7	15	-	-	TRBV19	CASSMVRGQSYEQYF	TGTGCCAGTAGTATGGTGCGCGGACAGTCCTACGAGCAGTACTTC
TRBJ1-1	12	-	many	TRBV30	CAWGNTAAEAFF	TGTGCCTGGGGTAATACGGCCGCTGAAGCTTTCTTT
TRBJ2-7	15	-	many	TRBV4-3	CASSQRGLLASEQYF	TGCGCCAGCAGCCAGAGGGGACTCCTCGCTAGCGAGCAGTACTTC
TRBJ2-1	14	TRBD1	many	TRBV7-2	CASSRGTAYNEQFF	TGTGCCAGCAGCCGAGGGACAGCCTACAATGAGCAGTTCTTC
TRBJ1-1	16	TRBD1	many	TRBV28	CASSLPRQGGSTEAFF	TGTGCCAGCAGTTTACCTCGACAGGGTGGAAGCACTGAAGCTTTCTTT
TRBJ2-7	17	-	many	TRBV29-1	CSVEGKKSGGINYEQYF	TGCAGCGTTGAAGGAAAGAAAAGCGGTGGGATCAACTACGAGCAGTACTTC
TRBJ1-1	19	-	-	TRBV4-1	CASSRDIQGNPPRNTEAFF	TGCGCCAGCAGCCGCGATATACAGGGTAACCCCCCACGGAACACTGAAGCTTTCTTT
TRBJ2-4	16	TRBD1	many	TRBV27	CASSSLSGGRGNIQYF	TGTGCCAGCAGTTCCCTATCAGGGGGACGGGGAAACATTCAGTACTTC
TRBJ2-5	16	TRBD1	many	TRBV2	CASSDLDRAGVETQYF	TGTGCCAGCAGTGACCTCGACAGGGCGGGTGTCGAGACCCAGTACTTC
TRBJ2-1	15	-	many	TRBV4-3	CASSPLRTVGNEQFF	TGCGCCAGCAGCCCCCTTAGGACTGTTGGAAATGAGCAGTTCTTC
TRBJ1-2	11	-	-	TRBV7-2	CASEVNYGYTF	TGTGCCAGCGAAGTAAACTATGGCTACACCTTC
TRBJ1-1	12	-	many	TRBV30	CAWFGGRTEAFF	TGTGCCTGGTTTGGGGGACGCACTGAAGCTTTCTTT
TRBJ2-2	14	TRBD2	-	TRBV7-2	CASSVSGRTGELFF	TGTGCCAGCAGCGTTAGCGGGAGAACCGGGGAGCTGTTTTTT